The T cell receptor (beta chain) under discussion was sequenced for a study of shared clonotypes between healthy human individuals. There are 16 residues in the CDR3. The V end lost 5 bases, the J end lost 0 bases, and 17 bases lay between the germline ends. Germline CDR1 is SGHRS and CDR2 is YFSETQ. Produced via immunoSEQ multiplex PCR; TCRdb's table is partial and in-frame only. The sample lists under 600,000 clones; approximately 94% were seen once. Sequenced input: naive CD4+ T cells sorted from blood. The subset here: CD45RA+ positively selected. This chain joins TRBV5-1 and TRBJ2-5; the D gene is possibly TRBD1 (6 bases). This clonotype was obtained from a woman aged 30 to 39 in good health. The CDR3 region is CASRQGRQEYQETQYF. CDR3 coding DNA: TGCGCCAGCAGACAAGGGAGACAGGAGTACCAAGAGACCCAGTACTTC.